The following is a TCR beta chain sequence with its context. The record originates from a study of cytomegalovirus exposure and HLA in healthy donors. The V end was cut by 7 bases, the J end by 6 bases, with 22 bases between. Germline V gene sequence: CDR1 GTSNPN, CDR2 SVGIG (reference sequence). The length of the CDR3 is 15 residues. Assay used: immunoSEQ multiplex PCR; TCRdb lists only in-frame clones, some missing. The data hold around 99,000 clones, with about 90% observed a single time. The receptor was isolated from a young woman in good health and CMV-seronegative. The V and J genes are TRBV30 and TRBJ2-1; a weak D match, TRBD2 (5 bases). Sample: PBMCs. The CDR3 sequence: CASTTLVTAVNEQFF. CDR3 DNA sequence: TGTGCCTCCACCACACTAGTTACGGCCGTCAATGAGCAGTTCTTC.